The clone carrying this T cell receptor (beta chain) was counted once. As yet, its antigen is unknown. The study ran its PCR with 60 Vbeta and 13 Jbeta primers. Clones were sequenced by immunoSEQ multiplex PCR, and TCRdb holds only the in-frame ones, with some missing. This sample has 95,000 to 100,000 clones; around 72% occur once, and the top ten carry under 2%. The sample originates from a study of cytomegalovirus exposure and HLA in healthy donors. This CDR3 has 15 amino acids. Germline assignment: CDR1 SGHRS and CDR2 YFSETQ. The V gene end was trimmed by 1 base and the J gene end by 1 base; junction bases not matched to a gene: 1. The study's findings and limits: The Asian-associated ancestry cluster reportedly had fewer N-insertions than the approximately 700-donor mean in a later analysis. Most of the TCR beta V segments (in an earlier analysis) were productive either about 87% or about 30% of the time.

The specimen sequenced was PBMCs. This chain joins TRBV5-1 and TRBJ2-3; 9 nucleotides line up with TRBD2. This TCR was sampled from a male donor in good health and CMV-seronegative. For the CDR3, the DNA is TGCGCCAGCAGCTTGTTAGCGGGAGGCACAGATACGCAGTATTTT. Translation gives CASSLLAGGTDTQYF.